This TCR beta chain comes out of a study of cytomegalovirus exposure and HLA in healthy donors. Whole-study results and caveats: What TCR beta sequences reportedly achieved was accurate prediction of HLA-A and HLA-B alleles in most subjects. What was likely a sequencing artifact was a cluster of highly shared sequence variants. Among TCR beta chains, those listed as cytomegalovirus-associated numbered 164.

At sampling all donors were nominally healthy, likely with unrecorded immune exposures. A remark on this clone: Antigen specificity is unknown.

Primers included in the PCR were 60 Vbeta and 13 Jbeta primers. Assay: immunoSEQ multiplex PCR; the TCRdb copy retains only in-frame clones and omits some. Of about 130,000 clones listed, 73% are singletons. This CDR3 has 16 amino acids. The germline V and J ends were trimmed by 2 bases and 1 base, with 11 bases remaining between them. The germline V gene has CDR1 MDHEN and CDR2 SYDVKM. This chain uses TRBV28 with TRBJ2-2; D call uncertain. Sequenced input: PBMCs. The TCR was taken from a man aged 55 to 70 in good health and CMV-seropositive. The CDR3 loop reads CASSLNVLLNTGELFF. CDR3 nucleotides: TGTGCCAGCAGTTTAAATGTCTTACTGAACACCGGGGAGCTGTTTTTT.